This record concerns one TCR beta chain sequence. J gave up 5 bases and V 3 bases, and 8 bases lay outside the gene matches. The CDR3 is 16 residues long. Germline assignment: CDR1 MDHEN and CDR2 SYDVKM. The source of the sample is a study of cytomegalovirus exposure and HLA in healthy donors. PCR used 60 Vbeta primers and 13 Jbeta primers. The assay was immunoSEQ multiplex PCR, and TCRdb's table has in-frame clones only and misses some. Of around 190,000 clones detected, 75% to 90% appear once; the ten largest clones hold about 1%. The specimen was PBMCs. This TCR derives from a boy younger than 10 in good health and CMV-seronegative. This chain connects TRBV28 to TRBJ2-7; 12 nucleotides line up with TRBD1. The CDR3 spells CASSLLTGQGADEQYF. CDR3 coding DNA: TGTGCCAGCAGTTTGTTGACGGGACAGGGGGCTGACGAGCAGTACTTC. Filled out from reference TRBV28 and TRBJ2-7, the complete variable domain reads DVKVTQSSRYLVKRTGEKVFLECVQDMDHENMFWYRQDPGLGLRLIYFSYDVKMKEKGDIPEGYSVSREKKERFSLILESASTNQTSMYLCASSLLTGQGADEQYFGPGTRLTVT.